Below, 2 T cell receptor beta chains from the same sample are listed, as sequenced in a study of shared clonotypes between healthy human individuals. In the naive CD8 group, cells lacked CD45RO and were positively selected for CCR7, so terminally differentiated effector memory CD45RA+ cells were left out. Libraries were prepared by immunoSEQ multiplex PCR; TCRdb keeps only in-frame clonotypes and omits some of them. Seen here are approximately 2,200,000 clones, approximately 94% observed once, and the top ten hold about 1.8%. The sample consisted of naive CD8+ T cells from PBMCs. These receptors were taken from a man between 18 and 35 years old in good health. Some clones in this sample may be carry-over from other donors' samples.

This chain's CDR3 is CASSQTVGATYEQYF. The CDR3 nucleotides are TGCGCCAGCAGCCAAACGGTAGGAGCAACCTACGAGCAGTACTTC. This chain connects TRBV4-3 to TRBJ2-7, with D unclear. Germline CDR1 is LGHNA and CDR2 is YSLEER. The CDR3 has 15 amino acids. V gave up 2 bases and J gave up 2 bases, with 13 bases separating them.

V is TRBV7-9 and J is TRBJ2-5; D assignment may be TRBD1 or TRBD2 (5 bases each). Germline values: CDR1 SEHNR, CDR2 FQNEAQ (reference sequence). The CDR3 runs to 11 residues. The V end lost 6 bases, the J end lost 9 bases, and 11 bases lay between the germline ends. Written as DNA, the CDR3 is TGTGCCAGCAGACCTTTGGGGGCCCAGTACTTC. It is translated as CASRPLGAQYF.